This is a list of T cell receptor beta chains from one sample in a study of blood T cell repertoires in COVID-19. Sequenced by immunoSEQ multiplex PCR; TCRdb stores in-frame clones only, minus some. Among roughly 390,000 clones listed, approximately 89% were seen once. Sequencing input: peripheral blood. Receptors originate from a woman in her twenties or thirties with COVID-19, enrolled during active disease. Each CDR3 is given with its conserved first and last residue. The D gene is left open where the match is weak. Only part of the rows carry a size: once, few, many, or a class if the clone is expanded.

v_gene: TRBV9
j_gene: TRBJ2-5
abundance: .
d_gene: .
CDR3aa: CASSPAVVVAETQYF
CDR3nt: TGTGCCAGCAGCCCAGCGGTGGTAGTTGCAGAGACCCAGTACTTC

v_gene: TRBV4-1
j_gene: TRBJ1-1
abundance: .
d_gene: TRBD1
CDR3aa: CASSQVGQGAEAFF
CDR3nt: TGCGCCAGCAGCCAAGTGGGACAGGGTGCTGAAGCTTTCTTT

v_gene: TRBV29-1
j_gene: TRBJ2-7
abundance: .
d_gene: TRBD2
CDR3aa: CSVRLAGVYEQYF
CDR3nt: TGCAGCGTTAGACTAGCGGGAGTCTACGAGCAGTACTTC

v_gene: TRBV10-2
j_gene: TRBJ2-7
abundance: .
d_gene: TRBD2
CDR3aa: CASRTSGTWYEQYF
CDR3nt: TGCGCCAGCAGAACTAGCGGGACATGGTACGAGCAGTACTTC

v_gene: TRBV2
j_gene: TRBJ1-1
abundance: .
d_gene: TRBD1
CDR3aa: CASSRQGHQAFF
CDR3nt: TGTGCCAGCAGTAGACAGGGGCACCAAGCTTTCTTT

v_gene: TRBV6-6
j_gene: TRBJ1-4
abundance: .
d_gene: .
CDR3aa: CASSPRANEKLFF
CDR3nt: TGTGCCAGCAGCCCTCGGGCTAATGAAAAACTGTTTTTT

v_gene: TRBV10-2
j_gene: TRBJ2-1
abundance: few
d_gene: TRBD2
CDR3aa: CASSESPGRGYNEQFF
CDR3nt: TGCGCCAGCAGTGAGTCCCCCGGGAGGGGCTACAATGAGCAGTTCTTC

v_gene: TRBV29-1
j_gene: TRBJ2-1
abundance: .
d_gene: TRBD2
CDR3aa: CSVPPLAGGPRGNEQFF
CDR3nt: TGCAGCGTTCCACCACTAGCGGGAGGGCCTCGAGGGAATGAGCAGTTCTTC

v_gene: TRBV11-2
j_gene: TRBJ2-3
abundance: .
d_gene: .
CDR3aa: CASSLNGGSTDTQYF
CDR3nt: TGTGCCAGCAGCCTGAATGGTGGCAGCACAGATACGCAGTATTTT

v_gene: TRBV30
j_gene: TRBJ1-1
abundance: few
d_gene: .
CDR3aa: CAWRGRGGLNTEAFF
CDR3nt: TGTGCCTGGAGGGGAAGGGGGGGCCTGAACACTGAAGCTTTCTTT

v_gene: TRBV4-1
j_gene: TRBJ2-1
abundance: .
d_gene: TRBD2
CDR3aa: CASSHLAGGQYNEQFF
CDR3nt: TGCGCCAGCAGCCACCTAGCGGGAGGCCAATACAATGAGCAGTTCTTC

v_gene: TRBV14
j_gene: TRBJ2-1
abundance: .
d_gene: .
CDR3aa: CASSPNSIQWEQFF
CDR3nt: TGTGCCAGCAGCCCAAACAGTATACAATGGGAGCAGTTCTTC

v_gene: TRBV6-5
j_gene: TRBJ1-5
abundance: .
d_gene: .
CDR3aa: CASSRDSVYQPQHF
CDR3nt: TGTGCCAGCAGCCGTGACAGCGTGTATCAGCCCCAGCATTTT

v_gene: TRBV7-9
j_gene: TRBJ2-1
abundance: .
d_gene: TRBD2
CDR3aa: CASSPSPRLATHNEQFF
CDR3nt: TGTGCCAGCAGCCCCAGCCCGAGACTAGCGACCCACAATGAGCAGTTCTTC

v_gene: TRBV5-1
j_gene: TRBJ2-1
abundance: .
d_gene: .
CDR3aa: CASSLETGEGNEQFF
CDR3nt: TGCGCCAGCAGCTTGGAGACAGGGGAGGGCAATGAGCAGTTCTTC

v_gene: TRBV4-2
j_gene: TRBJ1-1
abundance: once
d_gene: .
CDR3aa: CASSQGGRYTEAFF
CDR3nt: TGTGCCAGCAGCCAAGGGGGCCGATACACTGAAGCTTTCTTT

v_gene: TRBV27
j_gene: TRBJ2-6
abundance: .
d_gene: .
CDR3aa: CASSPLNSGANVLTF
CDR3nt: TGTGCCAGCAGTCCCTTAAACTCTGGGGCCAACGTCCTGACTTTC

v_gene: TRBV19
j_gene: TRBJ2-6
abundance: .
d_gene: TRBD2
CDR3aa: CASSLSRGAGANVLTF
CDR3nt: TGTGCCAGTAGTCTCTCCCGGGGGGCTGGGGCCAACGTCCTGACTTTC

v_gene: TRBV4-2
j_gene: TRBJ2-2
abundance: once
d_gene: TRBD1
CDR3aa: CASSPRGTGFTGELFF
CDR3nt: TGTGCCAGCAGCCCCCGTGGGACAGGATTCACCGGGGAGCTGTTTTTT

v_gene: TRBV2
j_gene: TRBJ1-1
abundance: .
d_gene: .
CDR3aa: CASSGQENTEAFF
CDR3nt: TGTGCCAGCAGTGGACAGGAGAACACTGAAGCTTTCTTT

v_gene: TRBV6-1
j_gene: TRBJ2-3
abundance: .
d_gene: .
CDR3aa: CASSEQRDFQQYF
CDR3nt: TGTGCCAGCAGTGAACAACGGGACTTCCAGCAGTATTTT

v_gene: TRBV6-5
j_gene: TRBJ1-1
abundance: .
d_gene: TRBD1
CDR3aa: CASSYSRTGMGTEAFF
CDR3nt: TGTGCCAGCAGTTACTCCAGGACAGGGATGGGAACTGAAGCTTTCTTT

v_gene: TRBV4-1
j_gene: TRBJ2-7
abundance: .
d_gene: TRBD2
CDR3aa: CASSQRLAGPYEQYF
CDR3nt: TGCGCCAGCAGCCAGCGACTAGCGGGACCCTACGAGCAGTACTTC

v_gene: TRBV27
j_gene: TRBJ2-5
abundance: .
d_gene: .
CDR3aa: CASSHPIREETQYF
CDR3nt: TGTGCCAGCAGCCACCCGATCCGGGAGGAGACCCAGTACTTC

v_gene: TRBV7-6
j_gene: TRBJ2-3
abundance: once
d_gene: TRBD2
CDR3aa: CASSWTSGEADTQYF
CDR3nt: TGTGCCAGCAGCTGGACTAGCGGGGAGGCAGATACGCAGTATTTT

v_gene: TRBV9
j_gene: TRBJ2-5
abundance: .
d_gene: .
CDR3aa: CASSSTSTGGETQYF
CDR3nt: TGTGCCAGCAGCTCGACTTCGACAGGCGGGGAGACCCAGTACTTC

v_gene: TRBV10-3
j_gene: TRBJ2-1
abundance: few
d_gene: .
CDR3aa: CAISSGPTYNEQFF
CDR3nt: TGTGCCATCAGCAGCGGCCCTACCTACAATGAGCAGTTCTTC

v_gene: TRBV3-1/TRBV3-2
j_gene: TRBJ2-7
abundance: .
d_gene: TRBD1
CDR3aa: CASSLRVGTGASEQYF
CDR3nt: TGTGCCAGCAGCCTCCGAGTTGGGACAGGGGCCTCCGAGCAGTACTTC

v_gene: TRBV4-1
j_gene: TRBJ1-1
abundance: .
d_gene: TRBD1
CDR3aa: CASSRSGQGRNTEAFF
CDR3nt: TGCGCCAGCAGCCGTTCTGGACAGGGGCGGAACACTGAAGCTTTCTTT

v_gene: TRBV30
j_gene: TRBJ2-1
abundance: .
d_gene: .
CDR3aa: CAGWAPIESAYNEQFF
CDR3nt: TGTGCCGGGTGGGCCCCAATTGAGTCTGCCTACAATGAGCAGTTCTTC

v_gene: TRBV6-5
j_gene: TRBJ2-1
abundance: .
d_gene: .
CDR3aa: CASSYSPTRYNEQFF
CDR3nt: TGTGCCAGCAGTTACTCTCCCACTAGATACAATGAGCAGTTCTTC

v_gene: TRBV30
j_gene: TRBJ2-1
abundance: .
d_gene: .
CDR3aa: CAWSLRPSSYNEQFF
CDR3nt: TGTGCCTGGAGTCTGCGCCCGAGCTCCTACAATGAGCAGTTCTTC

v_gene: TRBV30
j_gene: TRBJ2-1
abundance: .
d_gene: .
CDR3aa: CAWSPPVGGDYNEQFF
CDR3nt: TGTGCCTGGAGCCCCCCGGTGGGCGGGGATTACAATGAGCAGTTCTTC